A single sample gave rise to the 5 T cell receptor beta chains below, sequenced in a study of shared clonotypes between healthy human individuals. Some clones are missing from TCRdb's copy, which holds only in-frame ones; the method was immunoSEQ multiplex PCR. The sample includes about 520,000 clones, 90% to 96% of them seen just once. Source material: naive CD4+ T cells sorted from blood. Subset specified: CD45RA+ positively selected. All receptors come from a woman aged 25 to 45 in good health.

In its sample, this clone was seen once. The genes are TRBV28 and TRBJ1-2; 11 nucleotides align to TRBD1. Germline-derived CDR1 and CDR2 are MDHEN and SYDVKM. The CDR3 is made up of 18 amino acids. Trimming took 1 base from V and 4 from J; bases not matched to a gene: 11. The CDR3 loop is CASSLYLHQGQGVYGYTF. CDR3 nucleotides: TGTGCCAGCAGTTTATACCTTCATCAGGGACAGGGGGTCTATGGCTACACCTTC.

A note on this clone: The same CDR3 also results from other DNA sequences found in this sample. The chain couples TRBV6-5 to TRBJ1-4, with a possible D match to TRBD1 (6 bases). Trimming took off 0 bases at V and 7 bases at J, with 12 bases between the two ends. CDR1 MNHEY and CDR2 SVGAGI come from the germline V gene. The CDR3 sequence is 15 residues long. The CDR3 DNA follows: TGTGCCAGCAGTTACTCCTCAGGGGCAGGTGAAAAACTGTTTTTT. Protein: CASSYSSGAGEKLFF.

This sequence joins TRBV7-3 and TRBJ1-1; 10 bases fit TRBD1. Germline V gene data show CDR1 as SGHTA and CDR2 as FQGTGA. V lost 0 bases, J lost 2 bases, and 3 bases stayed unmatched. CDR3 size: 16 residues. The CDR3 region has the DNA TGTGCCAGCAGCTTAACAGGGGACAGGGGTAACACTGAAGCTTTCTTT. Its translation is CASSLTGDRGNTEAFF.

This chain connects TRBV28 to TRBJ2-1, with TRBD2 matching 9 bases. The CDR3 extends over 17 amino acids. Germline CDR1 MDHEN, CDR2 SYDVKM. Trimming took 0 bases from V and 0 from J; bases not matched to a gene: 3. This CDR3 reads CASSLWATSGSYNEQFF. CDR3 in DNA: TGTGCCAGCAGTTTATGGGCGACTAGCGGCTCCTACAATGAGCAGTTCTTC.

The chain joins TRBV28 to TRBJ2-5; TRBD2 agrees at 7 bases. The assigned J gene may be wrong: the sequence end matches TRBJ2-7 better. CDR1 is MDHEN, CDR2 SYDVKM, per germline. There are 15 residues in the CDR3. The CDR3 DNA follows: TGTGCCAGCAGTTTACCTAGACTAGCCGCTATCGAGCAGTACTTC. Its protein is CASSLPRLAAIEQYF.